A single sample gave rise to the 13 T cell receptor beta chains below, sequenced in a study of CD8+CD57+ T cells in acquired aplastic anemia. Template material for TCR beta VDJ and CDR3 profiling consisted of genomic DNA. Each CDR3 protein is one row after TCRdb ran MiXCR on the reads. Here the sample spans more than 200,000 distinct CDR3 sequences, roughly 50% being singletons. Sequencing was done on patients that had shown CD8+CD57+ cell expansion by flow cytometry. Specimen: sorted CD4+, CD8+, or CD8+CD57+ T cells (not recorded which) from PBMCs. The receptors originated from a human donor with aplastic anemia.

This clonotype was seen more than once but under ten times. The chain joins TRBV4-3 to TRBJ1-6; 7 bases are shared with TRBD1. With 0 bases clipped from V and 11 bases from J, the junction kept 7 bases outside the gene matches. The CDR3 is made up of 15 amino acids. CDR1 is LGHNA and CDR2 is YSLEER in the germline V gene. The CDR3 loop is CASSQDGGGSAPLHF. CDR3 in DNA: TGCGCCAGCAGCCAAGATGGAGGGGGCTCAGCACCCCTCCACTTT.

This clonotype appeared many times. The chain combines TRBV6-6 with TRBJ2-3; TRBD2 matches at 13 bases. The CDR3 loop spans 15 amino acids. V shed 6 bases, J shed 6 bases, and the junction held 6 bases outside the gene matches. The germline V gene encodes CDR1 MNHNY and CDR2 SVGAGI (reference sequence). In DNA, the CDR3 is TGTGCCAGCAGGTCCGGGACTAGCGGGGAGGATACGCAGTATTTT. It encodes CASRSGTSGEDTQYF.

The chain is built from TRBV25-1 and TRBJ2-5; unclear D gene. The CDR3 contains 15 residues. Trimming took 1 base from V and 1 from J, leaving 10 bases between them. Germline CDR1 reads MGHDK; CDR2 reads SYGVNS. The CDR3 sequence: CASSELTAAQETQYF. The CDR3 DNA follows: TGTGCCAGCAGTGAATTGACGGCAGCCCAAGAGACCCAGTACTTC.

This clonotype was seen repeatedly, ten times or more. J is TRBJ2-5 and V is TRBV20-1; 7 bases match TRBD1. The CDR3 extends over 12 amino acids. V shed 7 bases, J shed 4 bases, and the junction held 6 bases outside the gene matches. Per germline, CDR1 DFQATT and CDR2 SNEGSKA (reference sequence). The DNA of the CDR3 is TGCAGTGTTCTCAGGACAGGAGAGACCCAGTACTTC. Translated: CSVLRTGETQYF.

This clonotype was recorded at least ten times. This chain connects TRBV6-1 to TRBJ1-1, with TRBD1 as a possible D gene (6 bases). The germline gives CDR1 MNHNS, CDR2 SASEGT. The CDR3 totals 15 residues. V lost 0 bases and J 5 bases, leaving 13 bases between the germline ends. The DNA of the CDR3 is TGTGCCAGCAGTGAAGCTAGCACAGGGAGGACTGAAGCTTTCTTT. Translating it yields CASSEASTGRTEAFF.

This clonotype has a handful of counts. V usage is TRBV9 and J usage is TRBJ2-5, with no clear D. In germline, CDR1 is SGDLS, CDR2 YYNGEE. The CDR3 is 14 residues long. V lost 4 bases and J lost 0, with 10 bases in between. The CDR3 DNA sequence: TGTGCCAGCAGCCCTCGCTCGTACCAAGAGACCCAGTACTTC. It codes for CASSPRSYQETQYF.

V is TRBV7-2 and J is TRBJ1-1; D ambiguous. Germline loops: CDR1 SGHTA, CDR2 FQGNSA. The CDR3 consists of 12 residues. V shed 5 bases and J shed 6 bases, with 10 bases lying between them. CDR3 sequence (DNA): TGTGCCAGCAGCCCCACGTCGGCTGAAGCTTTCTTT. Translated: CASSPTSAEAFF.

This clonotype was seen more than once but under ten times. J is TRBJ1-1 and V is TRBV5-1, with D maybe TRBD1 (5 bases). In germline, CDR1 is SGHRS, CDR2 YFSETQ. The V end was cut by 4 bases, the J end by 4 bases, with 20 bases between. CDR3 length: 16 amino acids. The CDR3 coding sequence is TGCGCCAGCAGCCCCCCCCGCGGGGCGCTGGGCACTGAAGCTTTCTTT. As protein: CASSPPRGALGTEAFF.

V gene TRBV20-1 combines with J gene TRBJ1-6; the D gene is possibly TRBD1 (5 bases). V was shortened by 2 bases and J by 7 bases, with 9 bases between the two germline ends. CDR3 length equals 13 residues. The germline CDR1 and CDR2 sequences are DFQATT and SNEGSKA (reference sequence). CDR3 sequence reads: CSARTGLNSPLHF. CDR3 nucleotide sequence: TGCAGTGCTAGAACGGGGCTCAATTCACCCCTCCACTTT.

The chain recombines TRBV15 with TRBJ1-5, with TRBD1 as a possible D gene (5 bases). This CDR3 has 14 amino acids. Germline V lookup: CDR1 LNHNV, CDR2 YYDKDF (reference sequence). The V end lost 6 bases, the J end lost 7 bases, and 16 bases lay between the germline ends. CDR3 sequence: CATRSQGVRQPQHF. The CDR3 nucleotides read TGTGCCACCAGATCGCAAGGGGTTAGGCAGCCCCAGCATTTT.

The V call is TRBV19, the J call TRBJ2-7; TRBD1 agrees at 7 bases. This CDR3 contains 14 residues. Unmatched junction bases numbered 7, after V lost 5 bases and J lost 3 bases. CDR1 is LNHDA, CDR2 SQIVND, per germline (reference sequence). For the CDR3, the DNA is TGTGCCAGTAGTCCCCCGGCAGGGGGCTACGAGCAGTACTTC. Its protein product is CASSPPAGGYEQYF. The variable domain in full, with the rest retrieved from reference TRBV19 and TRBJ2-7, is DGGITQSPKYLFRKEGQNVTLSCEQNLNHDAMYWYRQDPGQGLRLIYYSQIVNDFQKGDIAEGYSVSREKKESFPLTVTSAQKNPTAFYLCASSPPAGGYEQYFGPGTRLTVT.

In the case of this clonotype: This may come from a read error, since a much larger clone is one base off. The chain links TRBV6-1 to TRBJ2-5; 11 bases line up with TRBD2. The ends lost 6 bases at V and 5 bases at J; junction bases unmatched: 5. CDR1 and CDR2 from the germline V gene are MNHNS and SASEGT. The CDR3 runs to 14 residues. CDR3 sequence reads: CASRAGLADETQYF. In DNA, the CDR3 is TGTGCCAGCAGGGCGGGACTAGCGGACGAGACCCAGTACTTC.

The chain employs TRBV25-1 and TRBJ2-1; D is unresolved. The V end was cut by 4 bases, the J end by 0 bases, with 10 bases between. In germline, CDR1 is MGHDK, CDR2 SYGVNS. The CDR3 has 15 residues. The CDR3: CASSGSWSSYNEQFF. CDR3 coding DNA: TGTGCCAGCAGTGGAAGCTGGAGCTCCTACAATGAGCAGTTCTTC. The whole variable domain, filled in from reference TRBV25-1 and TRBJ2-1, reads EADIYQTPRYLVIGTGKKITLECSQTMGHDKMYWYQQDPGMELHLIHYSYGVNSTEKGDLSSESTVSRIRTEHFPLTLESARPSHTSQYLCASSGSWSSYNEQFFGPGTRLTVL.